The rows below give T cell receptor beta chains drawn from one sample of a study of blood T cells in healthy people across ages. Each CDR3 protein gets one entry after TCRdb re-called the 5' RACE reads with MiXCR. Of just over 1 million distinct CDR3 sequences detected, around 45% appear once; the ten largest clones hold about 19%. The material sequenced was blood. Every receptor here comes from a woman aged 60-75 years in good health. The conserved cysteine and the conserved F or W are not part of the CDR3 here.

v_gene	j_gene	CDR3aa
TRBV27	TRBJ2-3	VSSLWLGTDTQY
TRBV14	TRBJ2-5	ASSLLWIGTGEHPETQY
TRBV10-3	TRBJ2-3	AISRTGTRRAGGIDTQY
TRBV10-3	TRBJ1-2	AISVASYGYT
TRBV6-5	TRBJ2-5	ASRPTGFGTQY
TRBV7-8	-	ASSDGTSALEQY
TRBV6-5	TRBJ1-1	ASRGGPEAF
TRBV20-1	TRBJ2-1	SAQSAGVNEQF
TRBV7-2	TRBJ2-1	ASSLEAGGGGYEQF
TRBV29-1	-	SVGLGQGTEQY
TRBV20-1	TRBJ1-6	SARRQGDSPLH
TRBV20-1	TRBJ2-1	SAQTWGGGDNEQF
TRBV3-1	TRBJ2-5	ASSQSLQETQY